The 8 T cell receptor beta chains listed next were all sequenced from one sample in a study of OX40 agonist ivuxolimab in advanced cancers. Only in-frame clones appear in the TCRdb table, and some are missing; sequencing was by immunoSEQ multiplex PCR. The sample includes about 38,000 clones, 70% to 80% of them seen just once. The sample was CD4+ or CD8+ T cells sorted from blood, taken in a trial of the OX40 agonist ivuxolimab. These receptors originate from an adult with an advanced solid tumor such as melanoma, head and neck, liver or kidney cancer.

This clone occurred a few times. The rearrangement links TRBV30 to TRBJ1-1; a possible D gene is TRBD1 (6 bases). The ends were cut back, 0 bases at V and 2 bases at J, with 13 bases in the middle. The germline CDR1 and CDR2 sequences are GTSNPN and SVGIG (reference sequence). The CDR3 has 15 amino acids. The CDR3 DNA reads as TGTGCCTGGAGTGTATCGCGGACAGCAAACACTGAAGCTTTCTTT. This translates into CAWSVSRTANTEAFF.

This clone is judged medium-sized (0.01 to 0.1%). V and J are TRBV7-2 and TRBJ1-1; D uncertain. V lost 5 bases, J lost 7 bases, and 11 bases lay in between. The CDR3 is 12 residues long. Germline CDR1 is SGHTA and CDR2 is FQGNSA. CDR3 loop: CASSTLFHEAFF. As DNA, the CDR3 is TGTGCCAGCAGCACCCTCTTCCATGAAGCTTTCTTT. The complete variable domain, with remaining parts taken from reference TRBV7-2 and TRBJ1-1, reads GAGVSQSPSNKVTEKGKDVELRCDPISGHTALYWYRQSLGQGLEFLIYFQGNSAPDKSGLPSDRFSAERTGGSVSTLTIQRTQQEDSAVYLCASSTLFHEAFFGQGTRLTVV.

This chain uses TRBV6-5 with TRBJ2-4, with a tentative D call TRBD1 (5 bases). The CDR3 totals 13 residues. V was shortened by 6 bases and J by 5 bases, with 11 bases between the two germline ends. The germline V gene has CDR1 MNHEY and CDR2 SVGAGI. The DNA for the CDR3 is TGTGCCAGCAGAGGACATGCCGAAAACATTCAGTACTTC. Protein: CASRGHAENIQYF.

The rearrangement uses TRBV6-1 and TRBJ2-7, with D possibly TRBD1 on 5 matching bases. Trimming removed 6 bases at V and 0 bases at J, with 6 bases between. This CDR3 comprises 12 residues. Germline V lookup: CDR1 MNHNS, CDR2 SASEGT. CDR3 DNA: TGTGCCAGCAGGGGGCCCTCCTACGAGCAGTACTTC. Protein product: CASRGPSYEQYF.

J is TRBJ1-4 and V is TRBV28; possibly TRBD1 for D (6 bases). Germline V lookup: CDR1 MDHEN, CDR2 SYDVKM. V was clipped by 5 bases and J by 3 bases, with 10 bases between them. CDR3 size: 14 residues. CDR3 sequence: CASSTQGANEKLFF. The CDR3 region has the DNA TGTGCCAGCAGTACACAGGGCGCTAATGAAAAACTGTTTTTT.

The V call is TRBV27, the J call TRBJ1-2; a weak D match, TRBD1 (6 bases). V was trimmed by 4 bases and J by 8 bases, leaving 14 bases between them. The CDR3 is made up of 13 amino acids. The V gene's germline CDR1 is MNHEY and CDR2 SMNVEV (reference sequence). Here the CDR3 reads CASSWRGGEGYTF. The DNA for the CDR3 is TGTGCCAGCAGTTGGAGGGGGGGTGAGGGCTACACCTTC.

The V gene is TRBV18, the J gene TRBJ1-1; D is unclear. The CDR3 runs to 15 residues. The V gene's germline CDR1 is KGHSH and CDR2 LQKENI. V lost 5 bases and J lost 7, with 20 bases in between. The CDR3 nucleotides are TGTGCCAGCTCAGACTCCGAGGGCGCCATTGGTGAAGCTTTCTTT. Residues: CASSDSEGAIGEAFF.

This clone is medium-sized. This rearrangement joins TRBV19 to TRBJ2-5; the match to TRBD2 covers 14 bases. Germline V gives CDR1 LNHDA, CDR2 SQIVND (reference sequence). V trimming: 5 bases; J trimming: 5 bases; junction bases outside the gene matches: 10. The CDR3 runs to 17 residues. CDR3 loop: CASSPGTSGRMRETQYF. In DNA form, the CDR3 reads TGTGCCAGTAGTCCCGGGACTAGCGGGAGAATGCGGGAGACCCAGTACTTC.